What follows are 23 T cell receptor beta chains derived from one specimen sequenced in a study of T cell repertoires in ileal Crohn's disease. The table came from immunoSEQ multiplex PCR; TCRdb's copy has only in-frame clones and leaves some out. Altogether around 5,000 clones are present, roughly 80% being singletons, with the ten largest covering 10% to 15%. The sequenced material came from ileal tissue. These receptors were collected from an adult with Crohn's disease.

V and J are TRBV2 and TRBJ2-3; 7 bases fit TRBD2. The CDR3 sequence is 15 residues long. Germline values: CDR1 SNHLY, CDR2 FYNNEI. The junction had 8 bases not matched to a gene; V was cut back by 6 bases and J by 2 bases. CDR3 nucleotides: TGTGCCAGCAGCGCTCTGAGCGGGGTCACAGATACGCAGTATTTT. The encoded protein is CASSALSGVTDTQYF.

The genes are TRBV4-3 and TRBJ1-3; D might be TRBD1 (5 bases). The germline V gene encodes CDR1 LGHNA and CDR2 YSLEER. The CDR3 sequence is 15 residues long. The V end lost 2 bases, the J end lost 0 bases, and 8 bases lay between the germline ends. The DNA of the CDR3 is TGCGCCAGCAGCCAATTGGGGGGCTCTGGAAACACCATATATTTT. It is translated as CASSQLGGSGNTIYF.

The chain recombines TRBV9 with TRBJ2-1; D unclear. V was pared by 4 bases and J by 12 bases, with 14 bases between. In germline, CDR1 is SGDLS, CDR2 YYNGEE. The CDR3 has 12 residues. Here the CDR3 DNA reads TGTGCCAGCAGCCCCCAAAGTGCGCCGCAGTTCTTC. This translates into CASSPQSAPQFF.

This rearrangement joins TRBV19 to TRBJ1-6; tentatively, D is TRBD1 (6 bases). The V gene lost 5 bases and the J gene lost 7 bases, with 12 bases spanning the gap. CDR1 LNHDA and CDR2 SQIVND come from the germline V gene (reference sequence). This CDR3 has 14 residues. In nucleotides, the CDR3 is TGTGCCAGTAGTCCGGGACATGAGAATTCACCCCTCCACTTT. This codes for CASSPGHENSPLHF.

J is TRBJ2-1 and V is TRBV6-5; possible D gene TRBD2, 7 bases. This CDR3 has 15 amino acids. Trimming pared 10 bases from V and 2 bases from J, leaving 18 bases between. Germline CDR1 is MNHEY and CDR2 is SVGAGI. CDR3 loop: CATPSEGGPYNEQFF. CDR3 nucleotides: TGTGCCACCCCCTCCGAGGGGGGGCCCTACAATGAGCAGTTCTTC.

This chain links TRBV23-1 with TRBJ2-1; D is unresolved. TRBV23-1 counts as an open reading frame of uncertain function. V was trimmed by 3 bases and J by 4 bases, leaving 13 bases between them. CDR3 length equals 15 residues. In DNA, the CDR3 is TGCGCCAGCAGTCACGCAGGCTGCCTTTACAATGAGCAGTTCTTC. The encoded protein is CASSHAGCLYNEQFF.

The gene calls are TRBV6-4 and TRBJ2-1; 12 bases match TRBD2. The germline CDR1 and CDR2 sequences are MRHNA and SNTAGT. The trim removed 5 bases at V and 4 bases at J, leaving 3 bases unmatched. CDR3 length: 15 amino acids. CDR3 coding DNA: TGTGCCAGCAGTAGACTAGCGGGGGATTACAATGAGCAGTTCTTC. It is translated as CASSRLAGDYNEQFF.

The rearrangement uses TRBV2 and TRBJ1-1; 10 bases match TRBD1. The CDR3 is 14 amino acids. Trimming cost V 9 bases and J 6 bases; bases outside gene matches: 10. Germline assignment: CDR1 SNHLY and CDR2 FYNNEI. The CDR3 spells CARTGQGFLSEAFF. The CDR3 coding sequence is TGTGCCAGAACGGGACAGGGGTTTTTATCTGAAGCTTTCTTT.

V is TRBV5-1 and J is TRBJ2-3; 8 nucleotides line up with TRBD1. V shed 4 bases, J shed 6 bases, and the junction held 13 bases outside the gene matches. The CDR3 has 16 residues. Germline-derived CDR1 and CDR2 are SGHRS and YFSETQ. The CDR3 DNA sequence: TGCGCCAGCAGCCCCAATCAGGGGGCGATTTGGGATACGCAGTATTTT. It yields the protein CASSPNQGAIWDTQYF.

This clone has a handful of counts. The CDR3 protein is CASSLASAGGMLGEQYF. CDR3 sequence (DNA): TGTGCCAGCAGCTTAGCTTCGGCGGGGGGGATGTTGGGCGAGCAGTACTTC. The V and J genes are TRBV7-6 and TRBJ2-7, with 9 bases lining up with TRBD2. CDR3 length: 17 residues. The V gene's germline CDR1 is SGHVS and CDR2 FNYEAQ. The V segment lost 0 bases and the J segment 6 bases; nucleotides outside the gene matches: 12.

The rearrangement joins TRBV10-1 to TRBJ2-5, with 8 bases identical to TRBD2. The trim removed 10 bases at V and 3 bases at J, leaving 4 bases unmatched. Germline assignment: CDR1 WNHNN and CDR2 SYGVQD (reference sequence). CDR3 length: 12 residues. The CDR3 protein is CAILLAEETQYF. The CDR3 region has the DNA TGCGCCATCCTACTAGCGGAAGAGACCCAGTACTTC.

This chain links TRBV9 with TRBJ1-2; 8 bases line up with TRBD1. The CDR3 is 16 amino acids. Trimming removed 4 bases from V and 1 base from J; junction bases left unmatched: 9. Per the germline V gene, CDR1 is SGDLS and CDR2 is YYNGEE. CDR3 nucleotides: TGTGCCAGCAGCCCCGGACAGGGAGGCGGTAACTATGGCTACACCTTC. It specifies CASSPGQGGGNYGYTF.

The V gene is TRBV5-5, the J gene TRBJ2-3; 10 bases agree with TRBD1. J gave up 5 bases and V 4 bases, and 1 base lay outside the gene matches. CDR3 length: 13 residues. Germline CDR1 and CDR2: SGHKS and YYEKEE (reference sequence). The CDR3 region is CASSRDRGDTQYF. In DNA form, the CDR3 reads TGTGCCAGCAGCAGGGACAGGGGAGATACGCAGTATTTT.

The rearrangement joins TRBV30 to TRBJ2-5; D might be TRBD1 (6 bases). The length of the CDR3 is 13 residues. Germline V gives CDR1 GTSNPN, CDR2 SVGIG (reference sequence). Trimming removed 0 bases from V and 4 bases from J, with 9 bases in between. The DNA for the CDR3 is TGTGCCTGGAGTGTACGCAGGGGAGAGACCCAGTACTTC. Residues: CAWSVRRGETQYF.

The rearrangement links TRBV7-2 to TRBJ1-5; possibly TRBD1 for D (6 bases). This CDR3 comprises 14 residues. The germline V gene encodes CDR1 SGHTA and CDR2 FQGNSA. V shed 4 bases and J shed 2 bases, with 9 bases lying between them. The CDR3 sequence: CASSYTGRNQPQHF. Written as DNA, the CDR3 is TGTGCCAGCAGCTATACAGGGCGCAATCAGCCCCAGCATTTT.

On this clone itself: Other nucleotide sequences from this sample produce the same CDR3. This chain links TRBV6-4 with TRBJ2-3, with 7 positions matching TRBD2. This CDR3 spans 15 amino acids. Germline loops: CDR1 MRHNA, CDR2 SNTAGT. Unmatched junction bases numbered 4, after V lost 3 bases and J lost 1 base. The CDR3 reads CASSDSSGGTDTQYF. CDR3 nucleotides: TGTGCCAGCAGTGATTCAAGCGGGGGCACAGATACGCAGTATTTT.

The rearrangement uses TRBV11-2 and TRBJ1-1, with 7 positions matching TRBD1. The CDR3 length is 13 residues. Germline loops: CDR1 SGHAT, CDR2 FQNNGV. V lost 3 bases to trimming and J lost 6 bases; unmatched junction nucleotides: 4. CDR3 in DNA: TGTGCCAGCAGCTTTGTGACAGGGTCTGAAGCTTTCTTT. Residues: CASSFVTGSEAFF.

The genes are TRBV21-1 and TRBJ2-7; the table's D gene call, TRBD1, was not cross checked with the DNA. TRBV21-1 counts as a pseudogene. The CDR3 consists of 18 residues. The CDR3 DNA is TGTGCCAGCAGCATTACCTTTTTCCGGGACAGGGGATCCTACGAGCAGTACTTC. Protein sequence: CASSITFFRDRGSYEQYF.

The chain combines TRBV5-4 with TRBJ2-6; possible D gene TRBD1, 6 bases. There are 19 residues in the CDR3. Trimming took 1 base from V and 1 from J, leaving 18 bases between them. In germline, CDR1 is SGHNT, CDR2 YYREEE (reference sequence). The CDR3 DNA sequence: TGTGCCAGCAGCTTGCAAGTGGACAGTTGGATTTCTGGGGCCAACGTCCTGACTTTC. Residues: CASSLQVDSWISGANVLTF.

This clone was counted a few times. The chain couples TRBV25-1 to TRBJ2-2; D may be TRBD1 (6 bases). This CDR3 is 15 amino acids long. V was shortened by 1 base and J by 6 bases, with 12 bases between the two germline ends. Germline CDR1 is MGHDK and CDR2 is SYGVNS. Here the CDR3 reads CASSESGRGPGELFF. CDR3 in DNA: TGTGCCAGCAGTGAATCGGGCAGGGGACCCGGGGAGCTGTTTTTT.

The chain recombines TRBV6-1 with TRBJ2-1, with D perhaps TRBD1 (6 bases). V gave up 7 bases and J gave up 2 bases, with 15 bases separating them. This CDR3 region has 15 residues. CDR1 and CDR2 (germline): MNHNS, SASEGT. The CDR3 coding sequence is TGTGCCAGCAAGGCGCTAGCAGGGGCCTACAATGAGCAGTTCTTC. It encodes CASKALAGAYNEQFF.

The CDR3: CASSLPGQGARTEAFF. In nucleotides, the CDR3 is TGTGCCAGCAGCTTACCGGGACAGGGGGCGAGGACTGAAGCTTTCTTT. The rearrangement links TRBV5-4 to TRBJ1-1; 12 bases are shared with TRBD1. The V segment lost 2 bases and the J segment 5 bases; nucleotides outside the gene matches: 7. The germline V gene has CDR1 SGHNT and CDR2 YYREEE (reference sequence). This CDR3 is 16 amino acids long.

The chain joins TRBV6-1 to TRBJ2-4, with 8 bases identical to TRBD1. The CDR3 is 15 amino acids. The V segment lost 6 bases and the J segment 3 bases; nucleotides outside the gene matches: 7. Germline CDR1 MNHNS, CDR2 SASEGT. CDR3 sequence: CASSQPTGDKNIQYF. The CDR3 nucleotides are TGTGCCAGCAGCCAACCGACAGGGGACAAAAACATTCAGTACTTC.